Shown below are 32 T cell receptor beta chains from a single sample sequenced in a study of shared clonotypes between healthy human individuals. Libraries were prepared by immunoSEQ multiplex PCR; TCRdb keeps only in-frame clonotypes and omits some of them. The repertoire holds 450,000 to 600,000 clones, with 79% as singletons. Sample: PBMCs. Receptors originate from a middle-aged woman in good health. Some clones in this sample may be carry-over from other donors' samples.

This clone turned up a few times. The chain links TRBV1 to TRBJ2-7; the table's D gene call, TRBD2, was not cross checked with the DNA. TRBV1 is a listed pseudogene. The CDR3 spans 13 residues. Here the CDR3 DNA reads TGCACCAGCAGCGCGGGATGCCCCTACGAGCAGTACTTC. Translating gives CTSSAGCPYEQYF.

The chain links TRBV18 to TRBJ1-4; 10 nucleotides align to TRBD1. The junction had 7 bases not matched to a gene; V was cut back by 2 bases and J by 16 bases. CDR1 and CDR2 (germline): KGHSH, LQKENI. CDR3 size: 13 residues. The CDR3 DNA reads TGTGCCAGCTCACCAGAGAGACAGGGGGCGGCGTTTTTT. Protein: CASSPERQGAAFF.

This clone was seen a handful of times. The chain uses TRBV28 and TRBJ1-2; no reliable D call. Germline CDR1 reads MDHEN; CDR2 reads SYDVKM. V dropped 10 bases and J dropped 2 bases, with 11 bases sitting between them. CDR3 size: 12 residues. This CDR3 is CAILHPNYGYTF. In DNA form, the CDR3 reads TGTGCCATCCTTCACCCGAACTATGGCTACACCTTC.

The chain uses TRBV7-2 and TRBJ2-2, with 9 bases identical to TRBD2. Germline CDR1 SGHTA, CDR2 FQGNSA. The CDR3 is 16 amino acids. The J segment lost 1 base and the V segment lost 2 bases, leaving 2 bases of the junction unmatched. In DNA form, the CDR3 reads TGTGCCAGCAGCTTACCTAGCGGGATGAACACCGGGGAGCTGTTTTTT. Amino acids: CASSLPSGMNTGELFF.

This clone was detected a few times. V gene TRBV28 combines with J gene TRBJ1-1, with TRBD1 matching over 11 bases. Germline values: CDR1 MDHEN, CDR2 SYDVKM. CDR3 length equals 18 residues. V was clipped by 8 bases and J by 2 bases; unmatched bases: 16. CDR3 in amino acids: CASSYWTGGFGDNTEAFF. As DNA, the CDR3 is TGTGCCAGCTCATACTGGACAGGGGGCTTTGGGGATAACACTGAAGCTTTCTTT.

The J gene is TRBJ2-5, the V gene TRBV5-4; 8 nucleotides agree with TRBD2. The germline gives CDR1 SGHNT, CDR2 YYREEE (reference sequence). This CDR3 is 14 amino acids long. The V gene end was trimmed by 4 bases and the J gene end by 2 bases; junction bases not matched to a gene: 4. The DNA for the CDR3 is TGTGCCAGCAGCCCGGGGGGGCTTCAAGAGACCCAGTACTTC. Translation: CASSPGGLQETQYF.

Remarks on this clone: The junction differs from germline at one of its ends, possibly a read error. The V gene is TRBV4-3, the J gene TRBJ2-2; tentatively, D is TRBD2 (6 bases). Germline assignment: CDR1 LGHNA and CDR2 YSLEER. This CDR3 has 16 residues. CDR3 amino acids: CASSQEVLFLGGELLF. The DNA of the CDR3 is TGCGCCAGCAGCCAAGAGGTCCTGTTTTTGGGCGGGGAGCTGCTTTTT.

J is TRBJ2-5 and V is TRBV13, with 10 bases aligning to TRBD2. Judging by the DNA end, TRBJ2-7 fits better; the J call may be wrong. CDR1 PRHDT and CDR2 FYEKMQ come from the germline V gene (reference sequence). The CDR3 sequence is 17 residues long. The CDR3 nucleotides are TGTGCCAGCAGCTCCAAGGGCGGGACTAGCGCCTACTACGAGCAGTACTTC. It encodes CASSSKGGTSAYYEQYF.

J is TRBJ1-4 and V is TRBV5-1; D ambiguous. The CDR3 totals 14 residues. Germline loops: CDR1 SGHRS, CDR2 YFSETQ. Trimming stripped 0 bases from V and 0 bases from J, with 3 bases between. The DNA for the CDR3 is TGCGCCAGCAGCTTGGGGACAACTAATGAAAAACTGTTTTTT. Translating it yields CASSLGTTNEKLFF.

This chain joins TRBV7-6 and TRBJ1-2; D may be TRBD1 (6 bases). The CDR3 contains 14 residues. The V end was cut by 5 bases, the J end by 5 bases, with 15 bases between. CDR1 and CDR2 from the germline V gene are SGHVS and FNYEAQ. The CDR3 sequence is CASSPRTAQYGYTF. The DNA for the CDR3 is TGTGCCAGCAGCCCCCGGACAGCCCAATATGGCTACACCTTC.

This clone was observed a single time. This CDR3 reads CASSSLGTGSYNEQFF. For the CDR3, the DNA is TGTGCCAGCAGCTCACTCGGGACAGGGAGCTACAATGAGCAGTTCTTC. The chain carries TRBV11-2 and TRBJ2-1, with 9 bases fitting TRBD1. There are 16 residues in the CDR3. Germline V lookup: CDR1 SGHAT, CDR2 FQNNGV. V was clipped by 4 bases and J by 3 bases; unmatched bases: 7.

The CDR3 loop is CASSLSGSVSTGELFF. In DNA form, the CDR3 reads TGTGCCAGCAGCCTTAGCGGGAGCGTGAGCACCGGGGAGCTGTTTTTT. The chain links TRBV7-9 to TRBJ2-2; 9 nucleotides line up with TRBD2. The CDR3 has 16 amino acids. In germline, CDR1 is SEHNR, CDR2 FQNEAQ (reference sequence). Trimming took 5 bases from V and 4 from J; bases not matched to a gene: 8.

To note about this clone: This likely traces to a read error, being one base from a far larger clone. The V and J genes are TRBV2 and TRBJ2-7; D remains unclear. The CDR3 extends over 14 amino acids. Germline V gene sequence: CDR1 SNHLY, CDR2 FYNNEI. The CDR3: CASSEAGYSYGQYF. In nucleotides, the CDR3 is TGTGCCAGCAGTGAGGCAGGTTATTCCTACGGGCAGTACTTC.

V usage is TRBV4-2 and J usage is TRBJ2-3; perhaps TRBD2 as D (6 bases). Germline lookup yields CDR1 LGHNA and CDR2 YNFKEQ. CDR3 length: 18 amino acids. Between the trimmed V and J ends, which lost 0 bases and 1 base, there was a span of 17 bases. CDR3 sequence: CASSQDRRRGLGTDTQYF. CDR3 bases: TGTGCCAGCAGCCAAGATAGGAGGAGGGGCCTGGGCACAGATACGCAGTATTTT.

J is TRBJ2-1 and V is TRBV19, with 12 bases aligning to TRBD2. From germline, CDR1 is LNHDA and CDR2 SQIVND (reference sequence). CDR3 size: 15 residues. The V segment lost 4 bases and the J segment 9 bases; nucleotides outside the gene matches: 7. The CDR3 DNA sequence: TGTGCCAGTAGTAAGGCTAGCGGGAGGGCCAGTGAGCAGTTCTTC. This gives the protein CASSKASGRASEQFF.

This clone has only a few counts. The chain combines TRBV19 with TRBJ1-5; no definite D call. CDR1 is LNHDA, CDR2 SQIVND, per germline (reference sequence). CDR3 length: 13 amino acids. Between the trimmed V and J ends, which lost 4 bases and 3 bases, there was a span of 7 bases. The CDR3 bases are TGTGCCAGTAGTACGACATCCAATCAGCCCCAGCATTTT. It encodes CASSTTSNQPQHF.

V is TRBV4-1 and J is TRBJ2-1; 13 bases line up with TRBD2. CDR1 is MGHRA and CDR2 is YSYEKL in the germline V gene. This CDR3 is 17 amino acids long. V lost 4 bases to trimming and J lost 6 bases; unmatched junction nucleotides: 9. As DNA, the CDR3 is TGCGCCAGCAGCCGAAAACTAGCGGGAGGGAATTTCAATGAGCAGTTCTTC. Its protein product is CASSRKLAGGNFNEQFF.

The V and J genes are TRBV7-2 and TRBJ1-1; D is ambiguous. The V and J ends lost 1 base and 5 bases respectively, with 2 bases between them. The CDR3 has 11 residues. Germline lookup yields CDR1 SGHTA and CDR2 FQGNSA. Here the CDR3 DNA reads TGTGCCAGCAGCTTAGTTACTGAAGCTTTCTTT. Protein: CASSLVTEAFF. The whole variable domain, filled in from reference TRBV7-2 and TRBJ1-1, reads GAGVSQSPSNKVTEKGKDVELRCDPISGHTALYWYRQSLGQGLEFLIYFQGNSAPDKSGLPSDRFSAERTGGSVSTLTIQRTQQEDSAVYLCASSLVTEAFFGQGTRLTVV.

This clone was counted at least ten times. The chain recombines TRBV7-9 with TRBJ1-2; possibly TRBD1 for D (5 bases). Per the germline V gene, CDR1 is SEHNR and CDR2 is FQNEAQ (reference sequence). The ends were cut back, 1 base at V and 4 bases at J, with 10 bases in the middle. The CDR3 consists of 14 residues. The CDR3 DNA follows: TGTGCCAGCAGCTTAGGGGTTGGGGGCTATGGCTACACCTTC. Translating gives CASSLGVGGYGYTF. Drawing the rest from reference TRBV7-9 and TRBJ1-2, the complete variable domain is DTGVSQNPRHKITKRGQNVTFRCDPISEHNRLYWYRQTLGQGPEFLTYFQNEAQLEKSRLLSDRFSAERPKGSFSTLEIQRTEQGDSAMYLCASSLGVGGYGYTFGSGTRLTVV.

The rearrangement joins TRBV5-6 to TRBJ2-4; a weak D match, TRBD2 (5 bases). This CDR3 region has 14 residues. Germline V lookup: CDR1 SGHDT, CDR2 YYEEEE. Trimming removed 0 bases at V and 8 bases at J, with 12 bases between. The CDR3 protein is CASSLGPPGDIQYF. CDR3 bases: TGTGCCAGCAGCTTGGGACCACCCGGGGACATTCAGTACTTC.

J is TRBJ2-3 and V is TRBV2, with D maybe TRBD2 (6 bases). The CDR3 has 17 residues. The germline V gene has CDR1 SNHLY and CDR2 FYNNEI. Trimming took 2 bases from V and 0 from J, leaving 15 bases between them. For the CDR3, the DNA is TGTGCCAGCAGTGAAAGGTGGAGGGAAACTAGCACAGATACGCAGTATTTT. Its translation is CASSERWRETSTDTQYF.

The genes are TRBV7-6 and TRBJ2-3; 7 bases agree with TRBD2. The germline CDR1 and CDR2 sequences are SGHVS and FNYEAQ. The CDR3 runs to 14 residues. The V segment lost 5 bases and the J segment 10 bases; nucleotides outside the gene matches: 12. The CDR3: CASSGGRASRAQYF. CDR3 bases: TGTGCCAGCAGCGGGGGGAGGGCCTCGAGAGCGCAGTATTTT.

The V gene is TRBV29-1, the J gene TRBJ2-3; D assignment may be TRBD1 or TRBD2 (6 bases each). This CDR3 has 15 residues. Trimming took off 4 bases at V and 0 bases at J, with 14 bases between the two ends. The germline V gene has CDR1 SQVTM and CDR2 ANQGSEA. In nucleotides, the CDR3 is TGCAGCGTTGTTGACAGGAGGGCAAGCACAGATACGCAGTATTTT. This codes for CSVVDRRASTDTQYF.

This clone came up many times. Additional DNA sequences in this sample encode the identical CDR3. V usage is TRBV4-3 and J usage is TRBJ2-2, with D possibly TRBD2 on 6 matching bases. Germline CDR1 is LGHNA and CDR2 is YSLEER. Trimming removed 4 bases from V and 5 bases from J, with 23 bases in between. The CDR3 covers 18 residues. In nucleotides, the CDR3 is TGCGCCAGCAGCCGACGTCTTTTTTCGCGGGAAGGAACCGGGGAGCTGTTTTTT. Translated: CASSRRLFSREGTGELFF.

The V and J genes are TRBV10-3 and TRBJ2-7; TRBD2 aligns across 8 bases. Trimming removed 0 bases from V and 4 bases from J; junction bases left unmatched: 5. Germline V gene lookup returns CDR1 ENHRY and CDR2 SYGVKD. This CDR3 is 15 amino acids long. The CDR3 reads CAISESLAGRYEQYF. DNA of the CDR3: TGTGCCATCAGTGAGTCCTTAGCGGGACGGTACGAGCAGTACTTC.

In this sample, this clone turned up a few times. The rearrangement uses TRBV30 and TRBJ1-1; D ambiguous. The CDR3 contains 13 residues. V was trimmed by 2 bases and J by 0 bases, leaving 7 bases between them. CDR1 is GTSNPN, CDR2 SVGIG, per germline (reference sequence). CDR3 bases: TGTGCCTGGAGTTTAGGTGTGAACACTGAAGCTTTCTTT. Translated, it gives CAWSLGVNTEAFF.

In this sample, this clone turned up a few times. The rearrangement uses TRBV14 and TRBJ2-3, with TRBD2 as a possible D gene (5 bases). The ends were cut back, 4 bases at V and 2 bases at J, with 16 bases in the middle. The CDR3 contains 16 residues. From germline, CDR1 is SGHDN and CDR2 FVKESK. The CDR3 sequence: CASSPETPLDTDTQYF. CDR3 DNA: TGTGCCAGCAGCCCTGAAACCCCACTAGACACAGATACGCAGTATTTT.

The V call is TRBV5-1, the J call TRBJ2-7, with D perhaps TRBD2 (5 bases). From germline, CDR1 is SGHRS and CDR2 YFSETQ. V shed 0 bases and J shed 7 bases, with 17 bases lying between them. CDR3 length: 15 residues. The CDR3 spells CASSLESGVGYEQYF. The DNA for the CDR3 is TGCGCCAGCAGCTTGGAGAGCGGAGTAGGGTATGAGCAGTACTTC.

At least ten counts were recorded for this clone. This chain uses TRBV30 with TRBJ2-5; D is uncertain. TRBJ2-7 matches the DNA end more closely, so the J call is doubtful. Germline CDR1 reads GTSNPN; CDR2 reads SVGIG (reference sequence). This CDR3 is 15 amino acids long. DNA of the CDR3: TGTGCCTTAGCCTTGGACCAGATAGTGGCCTACGAGCAGTACTTC. It specifies CALALDQIVAYEQYF.

With respect to this clone: This sequence is one base from a far larger clone and is likely a read error. V is TRBV28 and J is TRBJ2-7; 9 bases are a match to TRBD1. Germline lookup yields CDR1 MDHEN and CDR2 SYDVKM. The CDR3 is made up of 15 amino acids. The CDR3 here is CASSLLSTGGDERYF. In nucleotides, the CDR3 is TGTGCCAGCAGTTTACTCTCGACAGGGGGGGATGAGCGGTACTTC.

The chain is built from TRBV9 and TRBJ2-3; D may be TRBD1 (6 bases). Deletions cut 6 bases from V and 5 bases from J, with 22 bases between. Germline V CDR1 and CDR2: SGDLS, YYNGEE. This CDR3 is built from 16 residues. The CDR3 nucleotides are TGTGCCAGCACCGCCGGAGTAGGGGGTCGTGGAGATACGCAGTATTTT. It encodes CASTAGVGGRGDTQYF.

V usage is TRBV28 and J usage is TRBJ2-5; no clear D gene. This CDR3 has 15 amino acids. The V gene's germline CDR1 is MDHEN and CDR2 SYDVKM. The germline V and J ends were trimmed by 2 bases and 5 bases, with 15 bases remaining between them. The CDR3 sequence is CASSLKVPSGETQYF. The CDR3 bases are TGTGCCAGCAGTTTAAAGGTTCCTAGTGGGGAGACCCAGTACTTC. The variable domain in full, with the rest retrieved from reference TRBV28 and TRBJ2-5, is DVKVTQSSRYLVKRTGEKVFLECVQDMDHENMFWYRQDPGLGLRLIYFSYDVKMKEKGDIPEGYSVSREKKERFSLILESASTNQTSMYLCASSLKVPSGETQYFGPGTRLLVL.